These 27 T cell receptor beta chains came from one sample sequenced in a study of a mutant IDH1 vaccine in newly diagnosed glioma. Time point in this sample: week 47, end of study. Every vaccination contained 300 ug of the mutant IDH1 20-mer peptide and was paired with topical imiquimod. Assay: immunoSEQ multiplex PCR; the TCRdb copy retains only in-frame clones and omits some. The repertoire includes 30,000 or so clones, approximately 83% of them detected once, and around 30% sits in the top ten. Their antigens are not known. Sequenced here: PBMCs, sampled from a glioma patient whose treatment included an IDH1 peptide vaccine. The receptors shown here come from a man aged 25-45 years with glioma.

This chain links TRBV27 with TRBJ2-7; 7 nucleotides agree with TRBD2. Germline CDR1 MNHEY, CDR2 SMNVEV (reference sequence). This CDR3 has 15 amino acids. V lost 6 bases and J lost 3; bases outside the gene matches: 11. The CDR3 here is CASSIDLAEVYEQYF. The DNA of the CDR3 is TGTGCCAGCAGCATAGATCTAGCGGAGGTCTACGAGCAGTACTTC.

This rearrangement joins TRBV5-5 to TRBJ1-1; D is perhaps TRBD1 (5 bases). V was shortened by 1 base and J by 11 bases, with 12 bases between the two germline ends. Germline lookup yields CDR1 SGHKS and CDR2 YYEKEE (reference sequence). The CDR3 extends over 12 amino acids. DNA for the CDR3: TGTGCCAGCAGCTTGACGCTACAGGCGGCTTTCTTT. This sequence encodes CASSLTLQAAFF.

CDR3 region: CASSLVGANYGYTF. In DNA, the CDR3 is TGTGCCAGCAGCTTAGTGGGGGCCAACTATGGCTACACCTTC. This chain joins TRBV7-9 and TRBJ1-2; perhaps TRBD1 as D (6 bases). Germline CDR1 and CDR2: SEHNR and FQNEAQ (reference sequence). CDR3 length equals 14 residues. Between the trimmed V and J ends, which lost 1 base and 2 bases, there was a span of 8 bases.

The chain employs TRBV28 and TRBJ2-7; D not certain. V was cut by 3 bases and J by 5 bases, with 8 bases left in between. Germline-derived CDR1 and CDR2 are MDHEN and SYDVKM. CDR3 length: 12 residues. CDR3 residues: CASSFERHEQYF. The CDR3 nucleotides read TGTGCCAGCAGTTTTGAGAGGCACGAGCAGTACTTC. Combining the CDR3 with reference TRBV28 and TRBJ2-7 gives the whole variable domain DVKVTQSSRYLVKRTGEKVFLECVQDMDHENMFWYRQDPGLGLRLIYFSYDVKMKEKGDIPEGYSVSREKKERFSLILESASTNQTSMYLCASSFERHEQYFGPGTRLTVT.

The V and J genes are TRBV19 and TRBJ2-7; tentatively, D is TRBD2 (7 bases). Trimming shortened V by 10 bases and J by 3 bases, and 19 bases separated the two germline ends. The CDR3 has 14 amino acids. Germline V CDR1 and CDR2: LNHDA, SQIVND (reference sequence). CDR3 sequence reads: CATKTGGGVYEQYF. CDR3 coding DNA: TGTGCCACCAAAACAGGAGGGGGGGTCTACGAGCAGTACTTC.

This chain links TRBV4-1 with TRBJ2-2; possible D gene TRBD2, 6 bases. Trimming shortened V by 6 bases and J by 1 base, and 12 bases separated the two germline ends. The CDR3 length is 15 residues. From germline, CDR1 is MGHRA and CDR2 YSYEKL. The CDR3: CASRPGLLNTGELFF. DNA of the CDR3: TGCGCCAGCAGGCCGGGACTTTTGAACACCGGGGAGCTGTTTTTT.

The CDR3 sequence: CAWSAGRTLKSSYNSPLHF. DNA for the CDR3: TGTGCCTGGAGTGCCGGACGGACGCTTAAGAGCTCCTATAATTCACCCCTCCACTTT. The chain couples TRBV30 to TRBJ1-6; no reliable D call. The germline V gene has CDR1 GTSNPN and CDR2 SVGIG (reference sequence). V lost 1 base and J 0 bases, leaving 19 bases between the germline ends. The CDR3 spans 19 residues.

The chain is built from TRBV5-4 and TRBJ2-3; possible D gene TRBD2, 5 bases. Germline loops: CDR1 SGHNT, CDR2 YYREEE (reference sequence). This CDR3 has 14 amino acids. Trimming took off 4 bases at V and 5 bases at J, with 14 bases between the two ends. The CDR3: CASSQEGSRDTQYF. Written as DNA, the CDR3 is TGTGCCAGCAGCCAAGAGGGTTCCCGAGATACGCAGTATTTT.

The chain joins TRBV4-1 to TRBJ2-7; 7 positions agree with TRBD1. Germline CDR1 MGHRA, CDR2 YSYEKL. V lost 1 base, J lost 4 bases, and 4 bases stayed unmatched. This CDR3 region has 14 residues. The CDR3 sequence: CASSQADRAYEQYF. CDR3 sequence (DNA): TGCGCCAGCAGCCAAGCAGACAGGGCGTACGAGCAGTACTTC.

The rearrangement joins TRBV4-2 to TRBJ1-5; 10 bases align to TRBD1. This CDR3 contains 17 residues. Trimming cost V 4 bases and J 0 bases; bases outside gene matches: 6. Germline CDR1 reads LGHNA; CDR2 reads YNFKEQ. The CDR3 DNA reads TGTGCCAGCAGCCGCCGACAGGGGGCTAGTAGCAATCAGCCCCAGCATTTT. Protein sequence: CASSRRQGASSNQPQHF.

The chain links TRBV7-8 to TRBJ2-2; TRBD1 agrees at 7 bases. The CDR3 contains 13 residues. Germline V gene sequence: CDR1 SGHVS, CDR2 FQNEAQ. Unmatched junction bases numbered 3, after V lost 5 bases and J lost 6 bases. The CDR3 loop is CASSKDRAGELFF. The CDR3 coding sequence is TGTGCCAGCAGCAAAGACAGGGCCGGGGAGCTGTTTTTT.

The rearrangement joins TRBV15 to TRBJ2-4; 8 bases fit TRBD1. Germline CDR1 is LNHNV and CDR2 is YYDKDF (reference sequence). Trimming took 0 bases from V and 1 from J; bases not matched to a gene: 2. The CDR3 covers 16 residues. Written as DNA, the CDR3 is TGTGCCACCAGCAGAGATGCAGGGGGCGCCAAAAACATTCAGTACTTC. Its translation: CATSRDAGGAKNIQYF.

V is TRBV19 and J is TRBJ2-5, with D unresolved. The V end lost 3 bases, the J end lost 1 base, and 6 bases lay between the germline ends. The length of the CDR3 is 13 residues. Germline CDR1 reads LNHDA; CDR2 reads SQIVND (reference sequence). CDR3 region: CASSIQVQETQYF. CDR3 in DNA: TGTGCCAGTAGTATCCAGGTCCAAGAGACCCAGTACTTC.

The CDR3 region has the DNA TGTGCCAGCAGCCCGGGGACCGCGAACACCGGGGAGCTGTTTTTT. The encoded protein is CASSPGTANTGELFF. The chain links TRBV11-3 to TRBJ2-2; D is possibly TRBD1 or TRBD2 (5 bases each). This CDR3 has 15 residues. V gave up 5 bases and J gave up 0 bases, with 10 bases separating them. CDR1 is SGHNT and CDR2 is YENEEA in the germline V gene.

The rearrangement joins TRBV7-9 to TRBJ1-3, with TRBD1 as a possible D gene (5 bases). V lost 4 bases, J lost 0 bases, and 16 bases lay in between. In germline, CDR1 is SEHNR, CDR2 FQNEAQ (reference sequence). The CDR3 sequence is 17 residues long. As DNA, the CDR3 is TGTGCCAGCAGCTCCGGAGGGACCGGACACTCTGGAAACACCATATATTTT. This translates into CASSSGGTGHSGNTIYF.

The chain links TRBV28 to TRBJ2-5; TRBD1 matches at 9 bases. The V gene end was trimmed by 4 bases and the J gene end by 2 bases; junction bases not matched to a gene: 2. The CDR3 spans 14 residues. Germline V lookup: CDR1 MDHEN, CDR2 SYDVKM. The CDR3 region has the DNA TGTGCCAGCAGTTGGGGGACAGGGCAAGAGACCCAGTACTTC. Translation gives CASSWGTGQETQYF.

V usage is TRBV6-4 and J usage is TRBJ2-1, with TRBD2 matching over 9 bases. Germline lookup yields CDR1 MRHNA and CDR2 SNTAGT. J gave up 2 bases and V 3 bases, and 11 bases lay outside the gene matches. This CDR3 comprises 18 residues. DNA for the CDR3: TGTGCCAGCAGTGAGCGGGGCCGGGGACTAGCTACCTACAATGAGCAGTTCTTC. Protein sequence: CASSERGRGLATYNEQFF.

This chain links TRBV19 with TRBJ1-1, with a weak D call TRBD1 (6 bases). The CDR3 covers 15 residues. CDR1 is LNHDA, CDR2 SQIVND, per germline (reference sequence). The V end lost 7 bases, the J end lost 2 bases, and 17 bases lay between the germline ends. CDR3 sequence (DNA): TGTGCCAGTACCCCACCGGGACACTTAAACACTGAAGCTTTCTTT. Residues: CASTPPGHLNTEAFF.

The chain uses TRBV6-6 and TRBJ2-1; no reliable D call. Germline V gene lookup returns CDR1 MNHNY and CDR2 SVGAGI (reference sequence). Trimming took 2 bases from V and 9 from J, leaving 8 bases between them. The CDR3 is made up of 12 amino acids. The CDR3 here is CASSYQRAEQFF. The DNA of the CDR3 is TGTGCCAGCAGTTACCAACGGGCTGAGCAGTTCTTC.

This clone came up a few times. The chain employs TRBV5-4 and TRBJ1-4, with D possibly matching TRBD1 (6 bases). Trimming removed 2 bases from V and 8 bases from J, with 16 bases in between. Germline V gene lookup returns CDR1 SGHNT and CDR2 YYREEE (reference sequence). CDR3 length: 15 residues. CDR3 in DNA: TGTGCCAGCAGCTTTTCTGGGGGCGATGGGGAAAAACTGTTTTTT. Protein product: CASSFSGGDGEKLFF.

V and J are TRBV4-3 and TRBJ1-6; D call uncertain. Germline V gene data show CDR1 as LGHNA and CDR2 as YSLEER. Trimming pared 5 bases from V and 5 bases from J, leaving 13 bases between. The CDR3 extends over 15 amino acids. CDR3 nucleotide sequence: TGCGCCAGCAGCGCTGCGGACGTTAATAATTCACCCCTCCACTTT. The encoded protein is CASSAADVNNSPLHF.

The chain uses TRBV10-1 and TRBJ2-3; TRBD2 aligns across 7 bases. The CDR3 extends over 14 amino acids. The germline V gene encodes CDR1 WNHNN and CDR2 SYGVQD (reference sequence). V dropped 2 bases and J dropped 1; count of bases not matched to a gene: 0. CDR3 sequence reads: CASSETSGTDTQYF. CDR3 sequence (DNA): TGCGCCAGCAGTGAGACTAGCGGCACAGATACGCAGTATTTT.

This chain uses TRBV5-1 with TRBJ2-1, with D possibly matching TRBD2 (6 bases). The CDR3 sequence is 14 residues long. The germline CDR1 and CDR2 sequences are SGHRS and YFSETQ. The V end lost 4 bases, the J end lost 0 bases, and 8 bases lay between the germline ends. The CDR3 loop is CASSRGSSYNEQFF. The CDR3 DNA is TGCGCCAGCAGCCGGGGGAGCTCCTACAATGAGCAGTTCTTC.

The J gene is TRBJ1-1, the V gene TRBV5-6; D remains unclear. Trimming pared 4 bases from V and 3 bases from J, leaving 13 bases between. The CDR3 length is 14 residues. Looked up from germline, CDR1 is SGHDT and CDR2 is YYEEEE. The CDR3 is CASSETVRDTEAFF. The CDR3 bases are TGTGCCAGCAGCGAGACTGTTAGGGACACTGAAGCTTTCTTT.

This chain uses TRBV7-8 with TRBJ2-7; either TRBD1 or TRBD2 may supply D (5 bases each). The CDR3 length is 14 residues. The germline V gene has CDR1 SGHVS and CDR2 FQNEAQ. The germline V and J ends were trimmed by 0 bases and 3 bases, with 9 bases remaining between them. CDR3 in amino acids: CASSLARDGYEQYF. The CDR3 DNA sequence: TGTGCCAGCAGCTTAGCTCGGGACGGCTACGAGCAGTACTTC. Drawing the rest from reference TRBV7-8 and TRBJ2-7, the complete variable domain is GAGVSQSPRYKVAKRGQDVALRCDPISGHVSLFWYQQALGQGPEFLTYFQNEAQLDKSGLPSDRFFAERPEGSVSTLKIQRTQQEDSAVYLCASSLARDGYEQYFGPGTRLTVT.

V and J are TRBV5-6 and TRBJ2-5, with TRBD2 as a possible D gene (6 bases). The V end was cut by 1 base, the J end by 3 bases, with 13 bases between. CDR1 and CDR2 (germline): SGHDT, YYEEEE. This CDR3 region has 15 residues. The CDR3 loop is CASSLSGVAEETQYF. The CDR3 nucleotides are TGTGCCAGCAGCTTGTCCGGCGTAGCGGAAGAGACCCAGTACTTC.

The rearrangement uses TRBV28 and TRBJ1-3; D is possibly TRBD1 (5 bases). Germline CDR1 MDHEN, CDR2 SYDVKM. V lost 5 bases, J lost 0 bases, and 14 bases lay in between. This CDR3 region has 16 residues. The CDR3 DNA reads TGTGCCAGCAGTCCCCCCCGGGACGTCTCTGGAAACACCATATATTTT. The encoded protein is CASSPPRDVSGNTIYF.